These 17 T cell receptor beta chains were sequenced from one sample in a study of shared clonotypes between healthy human individuals. TCRdb's table, derived via immunoSEQ multiplex PCR, lists solely in-frame clones and lacks some. The table lists 1 million to 1.2 million clones, 70% to 80% of them singletons. Sequencing was performed on memory CD4+ T cells from PBMCs. Subset denoted: CD45RA-negative fraction. The receptors come from a man between 18 and 29 years old in good health. Some clones in this sample may be carry-over from other donors' samples.

The V and J genes are TRBV6-1 and TRBJ2-7; 9 bases line up with TRBD2. The V gene's germline CDR1 is MNHNS and CDR2 SASEGT. Losses at the gene ends were 8 bases for V and 4 bases for J; bases not matched to a gene: 9. The CDR3 sequence is 14 residues long. Here the CDR3 reads CASQSLAGSYEQYF. CDR3 bases: TGTGCCAGCCAGTCGCTAGCGGGAAGTTACGAGCAGTACTTC.

V gene TRBV30 combines with J gene TRBJ1-3; D gene uncertain. The ends were cut back, 0 bases at V and 4 bases at J, with 7 bases in the middle. In germline, CDR1 is GTSNPN, CDR2 SVGIG (reference sequence). There are 13 residues in the CDR3. The CDR3 spells CAWSVLGGNTIYF. CDR3 nucleotides: TGTGCCTGGAGTGTACTGGGAGGAAACACCATATATTTT.

This clone came up a few times. This sequence joins TRBV28 and TRBJ1-2, with TRBD1 matching 7 bases. V gave up 4 bases and J gave up 2 bases; unmatched junction bases: 7. Germline CDR1 MDHEN, CDR2 SYDVKM. The CDR3 covers 15 residues. CDR3 nucleotide sequence: TGTGCCAGCAGTTCGGGGACAGCAGTGAACTATGGCTACACCTTC. It specifies CASSSGTAVNYGYTF.

The chain uses TRBV7-9 and TRBJ2-2; D gene unclear. This CDR3 spans 12 amino acids. V lost 1 base and J lost 6, with 3 bases in between. Germline V gene data show CDR1 as SEHNR and CDR2 as FQNEAQ (reference sequence). CDR3 DNA: TGTGCCAGCAGCTTAGGGGCCGGGGAGCTGTTTTTT. This codes for CASSLGAGELFF.

This clone has more than one count but fewer than ten. The genes are TRBV5-1 and TRBJ1-2; 11 positions agree with TRBD1. This CDR3 spans 15 amino acids. V lost 5 bases and J lost 5; bases outside the gene matches: 8. Germline-derived CDR1 and CDR2 are SGHRS and YFSETQ. DNA of the CDR3: TGCGCCAGCAGTTGGACAGGGGGCGCAGGGTATGGCTACACCTTC. It encodes CASSWTGGAGYGYTF. Looking up the rest from reference TRBV5-1 and TRBJ1-2 gives the full variable domain: KAGVTQTPRYLIKTRGQQVTLSCSPISGHRSVSWYQQTPGQGLQFLFEYFSETQRNKGNFPGRFSGRQFSNSRSEMNVSTLELGDSALYLCASSWTGGAGYGYTFGSGTRLTVV.

The chain employs TRBV5-1 and TRBJ2-1, with 12 bases matching TRBD2. V was pared by 4 bases and J by 7 bases, with 12 bases of the junction left unmatched. CDR3 length: 17 amino acids. CDR1 and CDR2 from the germline V gene are SGHRS and YFSETQ. The chain's CDR3 is CASSHNGLAGGRNEQFF. In DNA form, the CDR3 reads TGCGCCAGCAGCCACAACGGCCTAGCGGGAGGGCGAAATGAGCAGTTCTTC.

The chain is built from TRBV7-7 and TRBJ2-5; 10 bases fit TRBD1. This CDR3 contains 16 residues. Germline V gene lookup returns CDR1 SSHAT and CDR2 FNYEAQ (reference sequence). Unmatched junction bases numbered 11, after V lost 5 bases and J lost 5 bases. The CDR3 sequence: CASSPGTGAYFETQYF. CDR3 DNA sequence: TGTGCCAGCAGCCCAGGGACAGGGGCTTATTTCGAGACCCAGTACTTC.

This clone turned up a few times. The chain combines TRBV7-3 with TRBJ1-1; 9 bases map to TRBD1. Germline V lookup: CDR1 SGHTA, CDR2 FQGTGA. The CDR3 is made up of 16 amino acids. Unmatched junction bases numbered 9, after V lost 2 bases and J lost 5 bases. As DNA, the CDR3 is TGTGCCAGCAGCTTAGGCCTGGACAGGGGTTCTACTGAAGCTTTCTTT. It yields the protein CASSLGLDRGSTEAFF.

This clone has a count of ten or more. The rearrangement joins TRBV5-1 to TRBJ2-7; perhaps TRBD2 as D (5 bases). The CDR3 is 15 residues long. The germline V gene encodes CDR1 SGHRS and CDR2 YFSETQ. V was clipped by 0 bases and J by 4 bases, with 14 bases between them. DNA of the CDR3: TGCGCCAGCAGCTTGGCGTCAGGAGGTCCGTACGAGCAGTACTTC. This translates into CASSLASGGPYEQYF. Complete variable domain (other parts from reference TRBV5-1 and TRBJ2-7): KAGVTQTPRYLIKTRGQQVTLSCSPISGHRSVSWYQQTPGQGLQFLFEYFSETQRNKGNFPGRFSGRQFSNSRSEMNVSTLELGDSALYLCASSLASGGPYEQYFGPGTRLTVT.

The sample holds a few counts of this clone. This sequence joins TRBV28 and TRBJ2-4; 10 bases line up with TRBD1. Per germline, CDR1 MDHEN and CDR2 SYDVKM. V gave up 4 bases and J gave up 3 bases; unmatched junction bases: 6. This CDR3 is 16 amino acids long. This CDR3 is CASSSPTGGLKNIQYF. Written as DNA, the CDR3 is TGTGCCAGCAGTTCGCCGACAGGGGGCCTCAAAAACATTCAGTACTTC.

The chain uses TRBV11-3 and TRBJ1-1; D unclear. Trimming shortened V by 4 bases and J by 7 bases, and 10 bases separated the two germline ends. Germline V gene lookup returns CDR1 SGHNT and CDR2 YENEEA. The CDR3 runs to 12 residues. The CDR3 sequence: CASSYSDGEAFF. The CDR3 bases are TGTGCCAGCAGCTATTCTGACGGTGAAGCTTTCTTT.

The chain uses TRBV28 and TRBJ1-2; D is ambiguous. This CDR3 is built from 14 residues. The ends were cut back, 4 bases at V and 2 bases at J, with 11 bases in the middle. The germline V gene has CDR1 MDHEN and CDR2 SYDVKM. This chain's CDR3 is CASSSPGANYGYTF. CDR3 coding DNA: TGTGCCAGCAGTTCACCGGGAGCCAACTATGGCTACACCTTC.

The chain uses TRBV19 and TRBJ2-3; no clear D. The germline V gene encodes CDR1 LNHDA and CDR2 SQIVND (reference sequence). Between the trimmed V and J ends, which lost 1 base and 2 bases, there was a span of 7 bases. The CDR3 loop spans 14 amino acids. DNA for the CDR3: TGTGCCAGTAGTATAGGTCCGGACACAGATACGCAGTATTTT. As protein: CASSIGPDTDTQYF.

The gene calls are TRBV19 and TRBJ1-2; the D is unclear. V lost 7 bases and J lost 3, with 18 bases in between. The CDR3 length is 15 residues. Germline V gene sequence: CDR1 LNHDA, CDR2 SQIVND (reference sequence). CDR3 nucleotides: TGTGCCAGTATCCTTAAGGGAGGAAGTGACTATGGCTACACCTTC. Translating gives CASILKGGSDYGYTF.

This clone was detected only a few times. The chain couples TRBV18 to TRBJ2-7; the match to TRBD1 covers 8 bases. The CDR3 covers 15 residues. Germline CDR1 and CDR2: KGHSH and LQKENI. Trimming took 3 bases from V and 8 from J; bases not matched to a gene: 12. DNA of the CDR3: TGTGCCAGCTCACCCCTACAGGGGGAGTCCGCACAGCAGTACTTC. Translated, it gives CASSPLQGESAQQYF. The variable domain in full, completed from reference TRBV18 and TRBJ2-7, reads NAGVMQNPRHLVRRRGQEARLRCSPMKGHSHVYWYRQLPEEGLKFMVYLQKENIIDESGMPKERFSAEFPKEGPSILRIQQVVRGDSAAYFCASSPLQGESAQQYFGPGTRLTVT.

This chain joins TRBV6-5 and TRBJ2-5; weak D call: TRBD1 (6 bases). The germline V gene encodes CDR1 MNHEY and CDR2 SVGAGI. This CDR3 comprises 15 residues. The V gene lost 6 bases and the J gene lost 4 bases, with 18 bases spanning the gap. The CDR3 DNA reads as TGTGCCAGCAGCACCGTACAGGGTTTGGCAGAGACCCAGTACTTC. Its translation is CASSTVQGLAETQYF.

In this sample, this clone turned up a few times. The chain employs TRBV28 and TRBJ1-2; D is uncertain. V was cut by 1 base and J by 3 bases, with 6 bases left in between. The germline gives CDR1 MDHEN, CDR2 SYDVKM. CDR3 length: 13 residues. CDR3 protein: CASSLSAYYGYTF. DNA of the CDR3: TGTGCCAGCAGTTTATCGGCCTACTATGGCTACACCTTC.